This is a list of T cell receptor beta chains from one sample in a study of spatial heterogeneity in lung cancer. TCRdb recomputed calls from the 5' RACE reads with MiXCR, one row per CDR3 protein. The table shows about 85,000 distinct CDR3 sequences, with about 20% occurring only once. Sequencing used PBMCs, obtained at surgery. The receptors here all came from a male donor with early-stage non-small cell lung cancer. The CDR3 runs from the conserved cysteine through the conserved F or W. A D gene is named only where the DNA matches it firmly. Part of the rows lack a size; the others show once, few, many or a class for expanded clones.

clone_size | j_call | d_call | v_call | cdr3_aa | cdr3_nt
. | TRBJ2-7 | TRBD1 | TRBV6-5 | CASSSGQGFSYEQYF | TGTGCCAGCAGTTCGGGACAGGGATTCTCCTACGAGCAGTACTTC
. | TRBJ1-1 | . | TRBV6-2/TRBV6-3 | CAGGDRAGTEAFF | TGTGCCGGGGGTGACCGTGCGGGGACTGAAGCTTTCTTT
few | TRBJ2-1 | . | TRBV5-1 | CASSLSSGSFNEQFF | TGCGCCAGCAGCTTGAGCAGCGGGTCCTTCAATGAGCAGTTCTTC
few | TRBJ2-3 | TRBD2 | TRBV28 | CASSLAGDLGDTQYF | TGTGCCAGCAGCTTGGCGGGGGATCTTGGAGATACGCAGTATTTT
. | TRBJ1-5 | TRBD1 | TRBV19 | CASSPGQAVNQPQHF | TGTGCCAGTAGTCCGGGACAGGCAGTCAATCAGCCCCAGCATTTT
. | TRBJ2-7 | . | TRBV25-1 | CASRLTYEQYF | TGTGCCAGCAGGCTTACCTACGAGCAGTACTTC
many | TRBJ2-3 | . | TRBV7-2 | CASSLFMGDTQYF | TGTGCCAGCAGCTTATTTATGGGGGATACGCAGTATTTT
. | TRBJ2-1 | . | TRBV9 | CASSVAVEAGEQFF | TGTGCCAGCAGCGTAGCAGTCGAGGCGGGTGAGCAGTTCTTC
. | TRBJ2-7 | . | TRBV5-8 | CASSPDHLYEQYF | TGTGCCAGCAGCCCGGACCACCTCTACGAGCAGTACTTC
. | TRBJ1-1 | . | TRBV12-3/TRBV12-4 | CASSPGTGWNTEAFF | TGTGCCAGCAGTCCAGGCACAGGATGGAACACTGAAGCTTTCTTT
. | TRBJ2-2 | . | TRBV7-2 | CASSPRTRGTGELFF | TGTGCCAGCAGCCCCCGGACCCGGGGCACCGGGGAGCTGTTTTTT
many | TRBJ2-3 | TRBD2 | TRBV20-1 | CSAPGLAGAYSTDTQYF | TGCAGTGCTCCTGGACTAGCGGGAGCATATAGCACAGATACGCAGTATTTT
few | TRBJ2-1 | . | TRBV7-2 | CASSPFSAEQFF | TGTGCCAGCAGCCCATTTTCCGCCGAGCAGTTCTTC
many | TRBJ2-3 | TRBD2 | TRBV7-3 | CASSRTLAGGPGTDTQYF | TGTGCCAGCAGCCGCACCCTAGCGGGAGGGCCAGGCACAGATACGCAGTATTTT
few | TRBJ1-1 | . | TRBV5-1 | CASSLVGRTNTEAFF | TGCGCCAGCAGCTTGGTCGGACGGACGAACACTGAAGCTTTCTTT
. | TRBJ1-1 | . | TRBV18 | CASSPPGAGDTEAFF | TGTGCCAGCTCACCTCCCGGGGCGGGAGACACTGAAGCTTTCTTT
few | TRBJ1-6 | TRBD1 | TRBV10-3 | CAISDQQGAMAPLHF | TGTGCCATCAGTGACCAACAGGGGGCAATGGCACCCCTCCACTTT
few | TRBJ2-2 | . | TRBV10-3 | CAISDPLRGAPGELFF | TGTGCCATCAGTGATCCCCTCAGGGGGGCCCCCGGGGAGCTGTTTTTT
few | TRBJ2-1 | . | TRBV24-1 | CATSRPGQDNEQFF | TGTGCCACCAGTCGCCCCGGCCAGGACAATGAGCAGTTCTTC
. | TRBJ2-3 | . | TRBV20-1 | CSAPDSLTDTQYF | TGCAGTGCTCCGGACAGTCTCACAGATACGCAGTATTTT
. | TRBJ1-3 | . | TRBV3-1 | CASSQVLDGSSGNTIYF | TGTGCCAGCAGCCAAGTTCTCGACGGGAGCTCTGGAAACACCATATATTTT
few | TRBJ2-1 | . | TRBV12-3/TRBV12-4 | CASRPSGVNEQFF | TGTGCCAGCCGCCCCTCGGGTGTCAATGAGCAGTTCTTC
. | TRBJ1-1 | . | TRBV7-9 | CASSLNGYEAFF | TGTGCCAGCAGCTTAAACGGATATGAAGCTTTCTTT
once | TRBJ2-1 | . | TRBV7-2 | CASSPAIGRGEQFF | TGTGCCAGCAGCCCCGCGATTGGGCGAGGTGAGCAGTTCTTC
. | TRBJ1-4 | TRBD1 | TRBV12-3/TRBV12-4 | CASSCADRAPNEKLFF | TGTGCCAGCAGTTGCGCGGACAGGGCGCCTAATGAAAAACTGTTTTTT
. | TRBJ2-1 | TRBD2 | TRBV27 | CASSLSPSSGAEQFF | TGTGCCAGCAGTTTATCCCCCAGTAGCGGGGCCGAGCAGTTCTTC
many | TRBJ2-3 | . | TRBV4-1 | CASSQWAGRVSTDTQYF | TGCGCCAGCAGCCAGTGGGCGGGGCGGGTCTCCACAGATACGCAGTATTTT
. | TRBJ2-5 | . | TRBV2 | CASIGAGQETQYF | TGTGCCAGCATCGGGGCAGGTCAAGAGACCCAGTACTTC
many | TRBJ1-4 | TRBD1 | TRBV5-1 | CASSTGDDEKLFF | TGCGCCAGCTCAACAGGGGATGATGAAAAACTGTTTTTT
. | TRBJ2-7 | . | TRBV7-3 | CASSPPGGVEQYF | TGTGCCAGCAGCCCACCCGGGGGAGTCGAGCAGTACTTC
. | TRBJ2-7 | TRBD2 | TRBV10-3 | CAISEDIGGRGSEQYF | TGTGCCATCAGTGAAGACATCGGAGGGAGGGGCAGCGAGCAGTACTTC
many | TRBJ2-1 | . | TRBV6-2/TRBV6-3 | CASSYSAAGYNEQFF | TGTGCCAGCAGTTACTCCGCAGCGGGCTACAATGAGCAGTTCTTC
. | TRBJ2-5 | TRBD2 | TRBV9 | CASSPGTSGLETQYF | TGTGCCAGCAGCCCCGGGACTAGCGGGTTGGAGACCCAGTACTTC
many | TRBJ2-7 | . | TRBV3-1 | CASSHQWEQYF | TGTGCCAGCAGCCATCAATGGGAGCAGTACTTC
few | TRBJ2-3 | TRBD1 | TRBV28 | CASSPIGTGEIVADTQYF | TGTGCCAGCAGTCCGATCGGGACAGGGGAAATCGTTGCAGATACGCAGTATTTT
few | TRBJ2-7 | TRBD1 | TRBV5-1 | CASSPLPDRLSYEQYF | TGCGCCAGCAGCCCCCTCCCGGACAGGCTCTCCTACGAGCAGTACTTC
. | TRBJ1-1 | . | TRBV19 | CASSPPRGRPNTEAFF | TGTGCCAGTAGCCCCCCTAGGGGCCGCCCGAACACTGAAGCTTTCTTT
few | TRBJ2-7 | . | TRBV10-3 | CAISGYEGGYEQYF | TGTGCCATCAGTGGATATGAAGGCGGCTACGAGCAGTACTTC
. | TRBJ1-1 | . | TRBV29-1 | CSVLVRGAEAFF | TGCAGCGTTCTAGTAAGGGGAGCTGAAGCTTTCTTT
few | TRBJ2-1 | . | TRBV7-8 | CASSFRTVEYNEQFF | TGTGCCAGCAGCTTCAGGACAGTAGAATACAATGAGCAGTTCTTC
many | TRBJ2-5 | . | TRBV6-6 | CASSYVSGLQETQYF | TGTGCCAGCAGTTACGTGTCAGGGCTCCAAGAGACCCAGTACTTC
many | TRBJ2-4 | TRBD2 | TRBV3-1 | CASSQRELNIQYF | TGTGCCAGCAGCCAGCGGGAGTTGAACATTCAGTACTTC
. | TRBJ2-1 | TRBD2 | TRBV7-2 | CASSLGAMRASGIEFF | TGTGCCAGCAGCTTAGGGGCTATGCGCGCTAGCGGGATTGAGTTCTTC
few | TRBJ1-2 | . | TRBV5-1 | CASSLAGENGYTF | TGCGCCAGCAGCTTGGCTGGGGAGAATGGCTACACCTTC
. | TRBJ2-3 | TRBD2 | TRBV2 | CAGRLAEDTQYF | TGTGCCGGCCGACTAGCGGAAGATACGCAGTATTTT
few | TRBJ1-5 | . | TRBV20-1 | CSAGAGGQIYNQPQHF | TGCAGTGCTGGTGCGGGCGGACAGATATACAATCAGCCCCAGCATTTT
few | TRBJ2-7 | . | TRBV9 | CASSALPRTYEQYF | TGTGCCAGCAGCGCCCTACCTCGAACATACGAGCAGTACTTC
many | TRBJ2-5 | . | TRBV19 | CASSTRRGAIQETQYF | TGTGCCAGCTCTACGAGGAGGGGGGCGATCCAAGAGACCCAGTACTTC